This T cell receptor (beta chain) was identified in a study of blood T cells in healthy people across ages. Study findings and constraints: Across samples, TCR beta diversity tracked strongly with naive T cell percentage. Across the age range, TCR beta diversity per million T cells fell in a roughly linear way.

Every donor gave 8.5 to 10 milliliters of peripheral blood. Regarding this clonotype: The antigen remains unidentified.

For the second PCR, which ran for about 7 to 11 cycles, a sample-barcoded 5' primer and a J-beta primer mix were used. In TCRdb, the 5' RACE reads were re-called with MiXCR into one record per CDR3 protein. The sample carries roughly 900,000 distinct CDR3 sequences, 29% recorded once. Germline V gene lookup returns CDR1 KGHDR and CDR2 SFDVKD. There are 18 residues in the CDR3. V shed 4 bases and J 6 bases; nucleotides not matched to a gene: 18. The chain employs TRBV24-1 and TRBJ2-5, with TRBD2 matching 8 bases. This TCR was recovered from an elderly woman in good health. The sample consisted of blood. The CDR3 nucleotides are TGTGCCACCAGTGACGCGGGGGGTCCTCCAGGGGAGAGGAAGACCCAGTACTTC. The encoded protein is CATSDAGGPPGERKTQYF.